This T cell receptor (beta chain) came from a study of blood T cell repertoires in COVID-19. Study details: The United States, Italy and Spain were the sources of the acute and convalescent COVID-19 samples.

The authors' processing: Estimation of nucleated cell counts was performed using reference gene primer amplification. Profiled with immunoSEQ multiplex PCR; TCRdb holds only in-frame clones, not every one. That table is the source of V, J and clone size, and D and trimming were worked out from the DNA. Of tens of thousands of clones listed, approximately 86% were seen once; the top ten hold around 6.6%. Germline V gene sequence: CDR1 LNHDA, CDR2 SQIVND (reference sequence). With 4 bases clipped from V and 3 bases from J, the junction kept 3 bases outside the gene matches. This CDR3 has 16 residues. The sequenced sample was peripheral blood. The gene calls are TRBV19 and TRBJ1-6; TRBD1 aligns across 10 bases. This TCR derives from a man in his 70s with acute or convalescent COVID-19. This CDR3 reads CASSTRDRGYNSPLHF. CDR3 sequence (DNA): TGTGCCAGTAGTACCCGGGACAGGGGCTATAATTCACCCCTCCACTTT.